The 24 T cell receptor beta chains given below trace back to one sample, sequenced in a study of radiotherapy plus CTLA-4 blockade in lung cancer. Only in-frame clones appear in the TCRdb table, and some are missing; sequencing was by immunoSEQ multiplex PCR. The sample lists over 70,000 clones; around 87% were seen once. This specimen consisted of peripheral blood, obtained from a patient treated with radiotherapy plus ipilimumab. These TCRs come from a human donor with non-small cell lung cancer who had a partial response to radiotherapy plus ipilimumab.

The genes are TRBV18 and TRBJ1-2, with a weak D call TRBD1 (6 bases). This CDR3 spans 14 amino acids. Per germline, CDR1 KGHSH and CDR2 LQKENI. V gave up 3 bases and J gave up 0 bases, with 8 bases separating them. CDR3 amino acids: CASSPAGANYGYTF. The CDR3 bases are TGTGCCAGCTCACCGGCAGGGGCTAACTATGGCTACACCTTC.

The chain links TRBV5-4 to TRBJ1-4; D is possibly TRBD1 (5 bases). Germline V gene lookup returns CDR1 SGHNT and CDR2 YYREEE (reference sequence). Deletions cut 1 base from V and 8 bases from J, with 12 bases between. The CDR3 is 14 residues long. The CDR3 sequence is CASSLRSGEEKLFF. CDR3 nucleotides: TGTGCCAGCAGCTTGAGATCGGGGGAGGAAAAACTGTTTTTT.

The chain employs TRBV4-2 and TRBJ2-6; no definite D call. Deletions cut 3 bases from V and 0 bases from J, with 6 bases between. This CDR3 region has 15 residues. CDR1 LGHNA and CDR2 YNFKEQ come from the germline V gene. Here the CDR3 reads CASSHSDSGANVLTF. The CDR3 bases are TGTGCCAGCAGCCATTCAGACTCTGGGGCCAACGTCCTGACTTTC.

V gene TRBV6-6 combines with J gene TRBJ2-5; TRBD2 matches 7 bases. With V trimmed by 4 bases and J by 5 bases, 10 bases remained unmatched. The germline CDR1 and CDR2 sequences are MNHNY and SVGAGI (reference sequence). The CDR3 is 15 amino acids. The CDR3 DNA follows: TGTGCCAGCAGTTCTTTGAGGGACGGGGGGGAGACCCAGTACTTC. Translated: CASSSLRDGGETQYF.

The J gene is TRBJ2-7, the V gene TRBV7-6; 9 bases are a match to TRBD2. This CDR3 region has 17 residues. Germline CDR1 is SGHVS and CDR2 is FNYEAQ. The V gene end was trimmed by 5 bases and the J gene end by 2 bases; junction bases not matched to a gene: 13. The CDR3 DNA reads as TGTGCCAGCAGCCCCATCCAGACTAGCGGAGAACCCTACGAGCAGTACGTC. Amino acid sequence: CASSPIQTSGEPYEQYV.

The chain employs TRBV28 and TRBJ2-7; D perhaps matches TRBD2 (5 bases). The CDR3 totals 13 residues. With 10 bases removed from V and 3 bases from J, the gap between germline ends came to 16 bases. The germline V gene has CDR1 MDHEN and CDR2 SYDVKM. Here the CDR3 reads CATLPGERYEQYF. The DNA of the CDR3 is TGTGCCACCCTACCCGGGGAACGCTACGAGCAGTACTTC.

The CDR3 protein is CASSETGGSSYNEQFF. The CDR3 nucleotides are TGTGCCAGCAGTGAGACGGGGGGGAGCTCCTACAATGAGCAGTTCTTC. This chain connects TRBV6-4 to TRBJ2-1; 8 bases are a match to TRBD2. The germline V gene encodes CDR1 MRHNA and CDR2 SNTAGT. The junction had 4 bases not matched to a gene; V was cut back by 3 bases and J by 0 bases. The CDR3 loop spans 16 amino acids.

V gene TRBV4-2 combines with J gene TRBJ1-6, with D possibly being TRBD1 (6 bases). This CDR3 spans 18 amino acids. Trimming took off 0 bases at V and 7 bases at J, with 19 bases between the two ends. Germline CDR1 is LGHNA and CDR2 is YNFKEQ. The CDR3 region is CASSQDPIRGGDNSPLHF. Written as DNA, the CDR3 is TGTGCCAGCAGCCAAGATCCCATTCGGGGGGGCGACAATTCACCCCTCCACTTT.

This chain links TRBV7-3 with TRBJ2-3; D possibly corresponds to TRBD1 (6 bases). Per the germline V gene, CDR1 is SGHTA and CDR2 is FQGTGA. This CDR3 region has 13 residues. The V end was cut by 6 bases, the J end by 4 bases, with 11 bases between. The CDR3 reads CASRGGGADTQYF. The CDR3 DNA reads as TGTGCCAGCAGAGGGGGTGGGGCAGATACGCAGTATTTT. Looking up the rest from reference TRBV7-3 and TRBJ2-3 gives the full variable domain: GAGVSQTPSNKVTEKGKYVELRCDPISGHTALYWYRQSLGQGPEFLIYFQGTGAADDSGLPNDRFFAVRPEGSVSTLKIQRTERGDSAVYLCASRGGGADTQYFGPGTRLTVL.

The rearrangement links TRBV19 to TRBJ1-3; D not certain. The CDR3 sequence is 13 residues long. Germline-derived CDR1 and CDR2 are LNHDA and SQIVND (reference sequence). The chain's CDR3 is CAVSSSSGNTIYF. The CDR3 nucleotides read TGTGCGGTCTCTAGTAGCTCTGGAAACACCATATATTTT.

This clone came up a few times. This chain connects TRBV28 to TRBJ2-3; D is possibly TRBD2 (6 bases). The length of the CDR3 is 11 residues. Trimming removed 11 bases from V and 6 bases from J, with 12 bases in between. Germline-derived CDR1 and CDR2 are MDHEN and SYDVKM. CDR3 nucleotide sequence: TGTGCCGGCGGGGACTGGGATACGCAGTATTTT. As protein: CAGGDWDTQYF. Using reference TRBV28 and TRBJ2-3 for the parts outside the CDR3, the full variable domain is DVKVTQSSRYLVKRTGEKVFLECVQDMDHENMFWYRQDPGLGLRLIYFSYDVKMKEKGDIPEGYSVSREKKERFSLILESASTNQTSMYLCAGGDWDTQYFGPGTRLTVL.

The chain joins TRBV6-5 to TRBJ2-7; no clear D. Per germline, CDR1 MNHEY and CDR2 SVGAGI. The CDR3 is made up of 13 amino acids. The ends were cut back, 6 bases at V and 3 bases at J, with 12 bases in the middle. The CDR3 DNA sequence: TGTGCCAGCAGCCAATCAGACTTCTACGAGCAGTACTTC. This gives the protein CASSQSDFYEQYF.

The DNA for the CDR3 is TGCGCCAGCGCCCCGCGAGTTCCCTACGAGCAGTACTTC. It encodes CASAPRVPYEQYF. The chain is built from TRBV5-1 and TRBJ2-7, with unresolved D. The V end was cut by 7 bases, the J end by 2 bases, with 13 bases between. The germline V gene encodes CDR1 SGHRS and CDR2 YFSETQ. The CDR3 is made up of 13 amino acids.

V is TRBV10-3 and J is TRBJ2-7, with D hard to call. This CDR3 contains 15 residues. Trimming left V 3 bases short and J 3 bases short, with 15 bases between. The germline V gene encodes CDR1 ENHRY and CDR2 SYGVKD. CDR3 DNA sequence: TGTGCCATCAGTGAACGACGCCACGGGTTCTACGAGCAGTACTTC. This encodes CAISERRHGFYEQYF.

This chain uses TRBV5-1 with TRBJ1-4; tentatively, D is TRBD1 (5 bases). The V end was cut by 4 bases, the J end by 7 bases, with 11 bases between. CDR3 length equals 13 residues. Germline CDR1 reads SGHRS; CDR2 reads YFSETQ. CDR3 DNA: TGCGCCAGCAGCCTAGGACACATTGAAAAACTGTTTTTT. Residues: CASSLGHIEKLFF.

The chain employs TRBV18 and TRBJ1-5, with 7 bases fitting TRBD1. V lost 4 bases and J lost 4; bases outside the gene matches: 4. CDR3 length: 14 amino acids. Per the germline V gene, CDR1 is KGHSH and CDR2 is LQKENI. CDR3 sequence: CASSRGTENQPQHF. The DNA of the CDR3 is TGTGCCAGCTCACGCGGGACAGAGAATCAGCCCCAGCATTTT.

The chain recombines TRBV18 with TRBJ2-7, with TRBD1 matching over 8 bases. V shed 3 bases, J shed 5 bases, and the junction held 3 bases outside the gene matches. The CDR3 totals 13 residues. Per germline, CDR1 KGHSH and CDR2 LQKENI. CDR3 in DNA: TGTGCCAGCTCACCTTTACAGGGGGACGAGCAGTACGTC. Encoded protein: CASSPLQGDEQYV.

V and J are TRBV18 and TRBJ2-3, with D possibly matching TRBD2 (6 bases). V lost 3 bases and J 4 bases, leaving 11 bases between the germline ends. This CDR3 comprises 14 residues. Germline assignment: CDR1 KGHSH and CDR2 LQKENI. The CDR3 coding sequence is TGTGCCAGCTCACCCGGAGGAGGGCCAGATACGCAGTATTTT. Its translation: CASSPGGGPDTQYF.

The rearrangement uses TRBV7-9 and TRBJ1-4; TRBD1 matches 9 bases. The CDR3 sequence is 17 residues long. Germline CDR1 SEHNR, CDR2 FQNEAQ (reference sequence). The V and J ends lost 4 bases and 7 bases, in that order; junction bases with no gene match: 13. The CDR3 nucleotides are TGTGCCAGCAGCTCCCTTCAGAGGGGACAGGGAGGTGAAAAACTGTTTTTT. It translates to CASSSLQRGQGGEKLFF.

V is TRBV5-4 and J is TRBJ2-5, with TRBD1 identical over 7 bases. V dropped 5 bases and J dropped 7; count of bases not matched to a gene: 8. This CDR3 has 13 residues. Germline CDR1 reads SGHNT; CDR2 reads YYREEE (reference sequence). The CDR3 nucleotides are TGTGCCAGCAGTTCCGGGACAGAAAGGACCCAGTACTTC. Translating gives CASSSGTERTQYF.

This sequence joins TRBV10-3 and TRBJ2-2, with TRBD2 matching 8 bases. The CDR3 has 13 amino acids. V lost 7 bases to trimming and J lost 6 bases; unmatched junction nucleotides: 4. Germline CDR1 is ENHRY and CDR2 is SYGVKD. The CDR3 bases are TGTGCCATCAAAGCGGGAGAACCCGGGGAGCTGTTTTTT. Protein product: CAIKAGEPGELFF.

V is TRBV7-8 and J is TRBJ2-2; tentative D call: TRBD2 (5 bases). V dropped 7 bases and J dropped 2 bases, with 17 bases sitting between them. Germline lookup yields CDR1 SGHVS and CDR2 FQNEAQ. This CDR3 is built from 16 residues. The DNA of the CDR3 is TGTGCCAGCACCATTACCGGACGGGGAAACACCGGGGAGCTGTTTTTT. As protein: CASTITGRGNTGELFF.

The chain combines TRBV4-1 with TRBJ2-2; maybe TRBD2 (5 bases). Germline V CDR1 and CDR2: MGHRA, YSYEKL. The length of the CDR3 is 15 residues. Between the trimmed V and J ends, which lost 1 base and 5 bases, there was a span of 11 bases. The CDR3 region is CASSQVMPGTGELFF. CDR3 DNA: TGCGCCAGCAGCCAAGTCATGCCGGGAACCGGGGAGCTGTTTTTT.

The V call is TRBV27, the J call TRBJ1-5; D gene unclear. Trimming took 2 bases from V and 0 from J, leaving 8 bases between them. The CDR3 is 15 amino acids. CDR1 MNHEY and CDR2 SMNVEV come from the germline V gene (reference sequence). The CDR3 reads CASSLKPYSNQPQHF. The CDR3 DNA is TGTGCCAGCAGTTTAAAGCCATATAGCAATCAGCCCCAGCATTTT.